This is a list of T cell receptor beta chains from one sample in a study of cytomegalovirus exposure and HLA in healthy donors. Repertoires were generated with immunoSEQ multiplex PCR, while TCRdb's copy carries only in-frame clones and drops some. The sample yields some 120,000 clones, 55% to 65% seen once. The material sequenced was PBMCs. Receptor source: a woman in her 40s in good health and CMV-seropositive. Both conserved end residues are part of each CDR3. Part of the rows lack a size; the others show once, few, many or a class for expanded clones.

size,J,V,CDR3
few,TRBJ2-7,TRBV5-1,CASSSPSGNEQYF
few,TRBJ1-6,TRBV6-5,CASSSPGQGNSPLHF
NA,TRBJ1-2,TRBV5-1,CARPGTDYGYTF
NA,TRBJ1-2,TRBV4-1,CASSQAARQGARGYTF
few,TRBJ2-7,TRBV4-1,CASSQGWLAGNEQYF
few,TRBJ2-6,TRBV27,CASSYRTGANVLTF
once,TRBJ2-2,TRBV18,CASSPQGVEAGELFF
NA,TRBJ1-3,TRBV28,CASRDSGIRGPGNTIYF
NA,TRBJ1-4,TRBV2,CASSLQGIEKLFF
NA,TRBJ2-7,TRBV19,CATETTDSGEQYF
NA,TRBJ2-5,TRBV5-1,CASSWPLAGGDQETQYF
NA,TRBJ2-3,TRBV6-1,CASTGTGGTDTQYF
few,TRBJ2-1,TRBV7-2,CASSAQTRYTFF
few,TRBJ2-2,TRBV19,CASRPSSGRGAGELFF
NA,TRBJ2-7,TRBV14,CASSHIGVGVAYEQYF
NA,TRBJ2-5,TRBV28,CASSLFRTGEETQYF
NA,TRBJ1-2,TRBV5-4,CASSFKTGGNYGYTF
once,TRBJ1-2,TRBV4-2,CASSQAQGSNYGYTF
NA,TRBJ1-6,TRBV25-1,CASSELRDSNSPLHF
few,TRBJ2-3,TRBV4-2,CASSHTSASTDTQYF
NA,TRBJ2-7,TRBV5-1,CASSLGQAGAGQYF
few,TRBJ2-1,TRBV4-2,CASSQETRSSYNEQFF
few,TRBJ1-5,TRBV7-2,CASSFSGNQPQHF
NA,TRBJ2-3,TRBV28,CASSPWDRLTTDTQYF
NA,TRBJ2-1,TRBV30,CACPGAGTGHLF
NA,TRBJ2-7,TRBV11-3,CASSLDRNGYEQYF
NA,TRBJ1-1,TRBV18,CASSPLNFFLGANTEAFF
NA,TRBJ2-7,TRBV19,CASSINSPSSYEQYF
NA,TRBJ2-1,TRBV6-6,CASSYIEVYNEQFF
NA,TRBJ1-2,TRBV2,CASSELRTANYGYTF
NA,TRBJ2-2,TRBV7-2,CASSSQPSGTAGELFF
few,TRBJ2-7,TRBV19,CASSIPGRGNYEQYF
NA,TRBJ2-5,TRBV28,CASSLYQGETQYF
NA,TRBJ2-2,TRBV7-3,CASSLEGATGELFF
NA,TRBJ2-5,TRBV28,CASSLTGMGETQYF
few,TRBJ1-5,TRBV27,CASRGQYHQPQHF
many,TRBJ1-1,TRBV5-6,CASSRRGADTEAFF
NA,TRBJ1-5,TRBV19,CASSILQGRGNQPQHF
NA,TRBJ1-5,TRBV6-6,CASRANNQPQHF
NA,NA,TRBV7-8,CASSALGLAYEGEQYF
NA,TRBJ2-3,TRBV15,CATSRALSEDTQYF
NA,TRBJ2-7,TRBV28,CASSYLPTGGGLYEQYF
NA,TRBJ2-3,TRBV30,CAWSVTGDTQYF
NA,TRBJ2-7,TRBV10-3,CAISGERGSYEQYF
NA,TRBJ1-5,TRBV2,CASSDGSNQPQHF
NA,TRBJ2-7,TRBV6-5,CASSYGDRSYEQYF
NA,TRBJ2-2,TRBV7-6,CASSKGAGGGTGELFF
NA,TRBJ1-2,TRBV2,CASTGQGGGYGYTF
NA,TRBJ1-1,TRBV27,CASSKKALEGTEAFF
NA,TRBJ2-1,TRBV11-3,CASSASSGGVVEQFF
few,TRBJ1-4,TRBV30,CAWSQKRASNEKLFF
NA,TRBJ1-1,TRBV14,CASSQAETGTGTEAFF
NA,TRBJ2-7,TRBV19,CASSIGGGSYEQYF
few,TRBJ2-1,TRBV5-6,CASSFSRRGSYNEQFF
NA,TRBJ1-4,TRBV7-9,CASSLALNEKLFF